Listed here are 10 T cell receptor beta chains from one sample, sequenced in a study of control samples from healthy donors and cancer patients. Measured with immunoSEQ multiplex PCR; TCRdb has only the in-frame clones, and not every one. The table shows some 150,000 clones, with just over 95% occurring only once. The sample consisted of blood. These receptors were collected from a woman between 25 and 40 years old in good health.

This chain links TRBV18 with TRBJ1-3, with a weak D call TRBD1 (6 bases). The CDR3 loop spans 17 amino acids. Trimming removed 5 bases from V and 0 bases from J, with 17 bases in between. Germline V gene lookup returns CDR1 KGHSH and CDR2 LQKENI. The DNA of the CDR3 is TGTGCCAGCTCAATGGCGGGGGCCTCGAGCTCTGGAAACACCATATATTTT. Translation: CASSMAGASSSGNTIYF.

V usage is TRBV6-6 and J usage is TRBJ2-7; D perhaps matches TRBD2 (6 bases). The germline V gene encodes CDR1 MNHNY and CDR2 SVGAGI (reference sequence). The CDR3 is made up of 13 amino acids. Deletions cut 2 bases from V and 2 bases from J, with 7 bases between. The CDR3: CASSYREAYEQYF. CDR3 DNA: TGTGCCAGCAGTTACAGGGAGGCCTACGAGCAGTACTTC.

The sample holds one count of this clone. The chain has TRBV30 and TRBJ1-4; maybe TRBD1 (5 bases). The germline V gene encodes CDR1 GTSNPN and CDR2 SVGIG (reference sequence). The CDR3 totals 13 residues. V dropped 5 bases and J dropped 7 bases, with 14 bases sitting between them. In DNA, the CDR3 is TGTGCCTGGGGGACCTGGGGGAGTGAAAAACTGTTTTTT. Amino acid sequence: CAWGTWGSEKLFF.

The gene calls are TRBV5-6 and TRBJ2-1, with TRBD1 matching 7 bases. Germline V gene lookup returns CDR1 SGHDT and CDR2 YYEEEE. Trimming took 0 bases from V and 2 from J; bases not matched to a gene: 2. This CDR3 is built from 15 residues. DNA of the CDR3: TGTGCCAGCAGCTTGGGACAGGGAGCCTACAATGAGCAGTTCTTC. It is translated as CASSLGQGAYNEQFF.

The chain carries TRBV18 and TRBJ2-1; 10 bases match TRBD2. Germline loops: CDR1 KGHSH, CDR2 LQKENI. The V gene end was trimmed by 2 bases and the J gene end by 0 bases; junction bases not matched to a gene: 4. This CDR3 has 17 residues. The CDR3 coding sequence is TGTGCCAGCTCACCAATAACTAGCGGGAACTCCTACAATGAGCAGTTCTTC. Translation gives CASSPITSGNSYNEQFF.

The CDR3 spells CASSQGQATGNTIYF. The CDR3 DNA reads as TGCGCCAGCAGCCAGGGACAAGCCACTGGAAACACCATATATTTT. This chain joins TRBV5-1 and TRBJ1-3; D is possibly TRBD1 (6 bases). CDR1 and CDR2 from the germline V gene are SGHRS and YFSETQ. CDR3 size: 15 residues. Trimming cost V 4 bases and J 2 bases, with 13 bases left between them.

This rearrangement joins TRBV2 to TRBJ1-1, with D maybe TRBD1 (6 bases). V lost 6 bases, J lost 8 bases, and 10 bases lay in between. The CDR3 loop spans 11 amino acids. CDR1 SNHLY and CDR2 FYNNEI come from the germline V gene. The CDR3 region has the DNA TGTGCCAGCAGACTTGACAGGGAAGCTTTCTTT. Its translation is CASRLDREAFF.

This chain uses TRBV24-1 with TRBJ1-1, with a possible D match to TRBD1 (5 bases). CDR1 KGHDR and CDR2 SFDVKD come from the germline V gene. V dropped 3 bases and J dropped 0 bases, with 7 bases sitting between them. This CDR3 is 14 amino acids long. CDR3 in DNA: TGTGCCACCAGTGATGGGGCGGTGAACACTGAAGCTTTCTTT. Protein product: CATSDGAVNTEAFF.

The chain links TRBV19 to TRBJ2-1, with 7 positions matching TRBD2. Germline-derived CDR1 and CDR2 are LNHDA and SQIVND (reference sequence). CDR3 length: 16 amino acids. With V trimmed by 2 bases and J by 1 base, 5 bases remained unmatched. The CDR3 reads CASSILAGVSYNEQFF. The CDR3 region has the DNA TGTGCCAGTAGTATACTGGCGGGAGTATCCTACAATGAGCAGTTCTTC.

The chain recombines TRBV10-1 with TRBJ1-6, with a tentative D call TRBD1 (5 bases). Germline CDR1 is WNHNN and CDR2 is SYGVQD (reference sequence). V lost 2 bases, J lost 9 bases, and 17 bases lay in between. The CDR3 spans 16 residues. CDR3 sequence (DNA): TGCGCCAGCAGTGAGAGGGGTAGGGGTTGGGGTTCACCCCTCCACTTT. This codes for CASSERGRGWGSPLHF.